Here is one T cell receptor beta chain with its context. What it binds is not known. Distinct nucleotide sequences in the sample also encode this CDR3. CDR1 is SEHNR, CDR2 FQNEAQ, per germline (reference sequence). The V end lost 4 bases, the J end lost 0 bases, and 8 bases lay between the germline ends. This CDR3 is built from 14 residues. Assay used: immunoSEQ multiplex PCR; TCRdb lists only in-frame clones, some missing. This table has 600,000 to 800,000 clones, just under 75% appearing once. This entry belongs to a study of shared clonotypes between healthy human individuals. About the research overall: In total, the donors were a couple of women and three men aged 18 to 49. Each donor had three CD4 naive, three CD4 memory, two CD8 naive and one CD8 memory plate. General study findings and limits: Non-shared clonotypes had lower generation probabilities than clonotypes shared by all four sorted-subset donors.

The chain combines TRBV7-9 with TRBJ2-3, with D possibly being TRBD2 (5 bases). Sequencing input: memory CD4+ T cells sorted from blood. Subset in this sample: CD45RA-negative fraction. This sequence originates from a woman in her 30s in good health. CDR3: CASSSSGSTDTQYF. The CDR3, as DNA: TGTGCCAGCAGCTCGAGCGGTAGCACAGATACGCAGTATTTT.